The rows below give T cell receptor beta chains drawn from one sample of a study of blood T cell repertoires in COVID-19. Generated by immunoSEQ multiplex PCR, the TCRdb table keeps only in-frame clones and is missing some. The sample lists fewer than 350,000 clones; roughly 85% were seen once. Input material: peripheral blood. The origin of the receptors is a human donor in a cohort sampled during active COVID-19. Each CDR3 is given with its conserved first and last residue. The D gene is left open where the match is weak. The listing skips clone size in some rows; elsewhere it reads once, few, many or a size class.

>12|TRBJ2-1|-|TRBV27|-
CATSRQAGEQFF
TGTGCCACCTCCAGACAGGCAGGTGAGCAGTTCTTC
>14|TRBJ2-7|-|TRBV7-9|-
CASSRYPESYEQYF
TGTGCCAGCAGCCGTTACCCGGAGTCCTACGAGCAGTACTTC
>14|TRBJ2-2|many|TRBV19|-
CASSMTGVTGELFF
TGTGCCAGTAGTATGACGGGGGTCACCGGGGAGCTGTTTTTT
>14|TRBJ1-3|-|TRBV5-5|-
CASSFRASGNTIYF
TGTGCCAGCAGCTTCAGGGCCTCTGGAAACACCATATATTTT
>13|TRBJ1-1|-|TRBV6-5|-
CASGRTVNTEAFF
TGTGCCAGCGGGAGGACGGTGAACACTGAAGCTTTCTTT
>14|TRBJ2-1|-|TRBV3-1/TRBV3-2|-
CASSQDPTYSEQFF
TGTGCCAGCAGCCAAGATCCCACCTATAGTGAGCAGTTCTTC
>16|TRBJ1-1|-|TRBV5-1|TRBD1
CASSLAGTGRGTEAFF
TGCGCCAGCAGCCTAGCCGGGACAGGTAGAGGGACTGAAGCTTTCTTT
>14|TRBJ1-3|-|TRBV11-2|TRBD1
CASRPLGQGNTIYF
TGTGCCAGCAGACCTTTGGGACAGGGAAACACCATATATTTT
>15|TRBJ2-1|once|TRBV7-9|TRBD2
CASSLRASGLNEQFF
TGTGCCAGCAGCTTAAGGGCTAGCGGGTTGAATGAGCAGTTCTTC
>14|TRBJ2-7|-|TRBV3-1/TRBV3-2|TRBD1
CASSPYQDRAEQYF
TGTGCCAGCAGCCCCTACCAGGACAGGGCCGAGCAGTACTTC
>13|TRBJ2-5|-|TRBV12-3/TRBV12-4|-
CASSPGTQETQYF
TGTGCCAGCAGTCCAGGGACTCAAGAGACCCAGTACTTC
>16|TRBJ2-1|-|TRBV7-3|TRBD2
CASSRTSGGSYNEQFF
TGTGCCAGCAGTCGGACTAGCGGGGGCTCCTACAATGAGCAGTTCTTC
>16|TRBJ2-3|-|TRBV5-6|-
CASSLLGGPGTDTQYF
TGTGCCAGCAGCTTGCTGGGGGGGCCAGGCACAGATACGCAGTATTTT
>16|TRBJ1-2|-|TRBV7-3|-
CASSPLAGIVDYGYTF
TGTGCCAGCAGCCCTTTAGCAGGGATTGTCGACTATGGCTACACCTTC
>13|TRBJ1-2|-|TRBV5-5|-
CASSFGSNYGYTF
TGTGCCAGCAGCTTTGGCAGTAACTATGGCTACACCTTC
>14|TRBJ2-1|-|TRBV2|-
CASKITSSYNEQFF
TGTGCCAGCAAGATCACGAGCTCCTACAATGAGCAGTTCTTC
>15|TRBJ1-2|-|TRBV19|TRBD1
CASSNDREVISGYTF
TGTGCCAGCAGTAACGACAGGGAGGTAATAAGTGGCTACACCTTC
>12|TRBJ2-2|-|TRBV12-3/TRBV12-4|TRBD2
CASTWGGGELFF
TGTGCCAGCACCTGGGGGGGCGGGGAGCTGTTTTTT
>16|TRBJ2-4|-|TRBV24-1|TRBD1
CATSETGTRAKNIQYF
TGTGCCACCAGTGAGACAGGGACCCGGGCCAAAAACATTCAGTACTTC
>16|TRBJ2-2|once|TRBV18|TRBD2
CASSPIAGVNTGELFF
TGTGCCAGCTCACCAATAGCGGGGGTGAACACCGGGGAGCTGTTTTTT
>14|TRBJ1-2|-|TRBV19|TRBD1
CASSATGADYGYTF
TGTGCCAGTAGTGCAACAGGGGCTGACTATGGCTACACCTTC
>13|TRBJ1-1|-|TRBV12-3/TRBV12-4|-
CASSGQTNTEAFF
TGTGCCAGCTCAGGACAGACCAACACTGAAGCTTTCTTT